The rows below give T cell receptor beta chains drawn from one sample of a study of follicular helper T cells after annual influenza vaccination. Sequencing was performed with immunoSEQ multiplex PCR; in TCRdb, only in-frame clones are kept and a portion is missing. The table records fewer than 8,000 clones, 80% of them present only once. The material sequenced was CXCR5- memory CD4+ T cells sorted from blood, taken 7 days after influenza vaccination. The receptor source for this set is an adult who received the influenza vaccine. CDR3s include the opening cysteine and the closing phenylalanine or tryptophan. D genes are given only for firm matches. The size of a clone is reported for some rows only, either as once, few or many, or as a class for expanded clones.

V	size	J	D	DNA	CDR3
TRBV11-2	-	TRBJ1-4	-	TGTGCCAGCAGCTCCCCCCATAGGGGCTACGAAAAACTGTTTTTT	CASSSPHRGYEKLFF
TRBV6-1	once	TRBJ1-2	-	TGTGCCAGCAGTGAAGCCGGGAACAATGGCTACACCTTC	CASSEAGNNGYTF
TRBV9	few	TRBJ2-1	TRBD2	TGTGCCAGCAGCGAGCAGCGGGGGGGCAGTGAGCAGTTCTTC	CASSEQRGGSEQFF
TRBV5-1	-	TRBJ1-2	-	TGCGCCAGCAGCTTGGCCAAAACGACAGACCCCAAGTACTATGGCTACACCTTC	CASSLAKTTDPKYYGYTF
TRBV15	-	TRBJ1-4	-	TGTGCCACCAGCGGCCTAGGGGTAGGGAGTGAAAAACTGTTTTTT	CATSGLGVGSEKLFF
TRBV5-6	-	TRBJ1-4	-	TGTGCCAGCAGCTTGGCCCAGGGTTGGGAAAAACTGTTTTTT	CASSLAQGWEKLFF
TRBV4-1	-	TRBJ2-1	-	TGCGCCAGCAGCCACCATCCGGTTGTCTCCTACAATGAGCAGTTCTTC	CASSHHPVVSYNEQFF
TRBV5-1	few	TRBJ2-2	TRBD2	TGCGCCAGCAGCTTGGGGACTAGCGGCGGGGAGCTGTTTTTT	CASSLGTSGGELFF
TRBV19	-	TRBJ1-1	-	TGTGCCAGTAGTATCGTACACTTTCTGAACACTGAAGCTTTCTTT	CASSIVHFLNTEAFF
TRBV2	-	TRBJ2-5	-	TGTGCCAGCACAAAAGGGGGGGGGCCGGAGACCCAGTACTTC	CASTKGGGPETQYF
TRBV4-3	-	TRBJ1-2	-	TGCGCCAGCAGCCAAGATCCAGGGACTAACTATGGCTACACCTTC	CASSQDPGTNYGYTF
TRBV27	-	TRBJ1-1	TRBD1	TGTGCCAGCAGTTCCCAGGGGGGGAACACTGAAGCTTTCTTT	CASSSQGGNTEAFF
TRBV9	-	TRBJ1-5	TRBD1	TGTGCCAGCAGCCCGGATGGACAGGTCTATCAGCCCCAGCATTTT	CASSPDGQVYQPQHF
TRBV11-2	few	TRBJ2-7	-	TGTGCCAGCAGCTCCCGCGGGGCCGGGGCCTACGAGCAGTACTTC	CASSSRGAGAYEQYF
TRBV5-6	-	TRBJ2-3	TRBD2	TGTGCCAGCAGCTTCCGGGGGGTTACGCAGTATTTT	CASSFRGVTQYF
TRBV5-4	-	TRBJ2-1	-	TGTGCCAGCAGCTCTGCGGGGCCCTACAATGAGCAGTTCTTC	CASSSAGPYNEQFF
TRBV19	-	TRBJ1-2	-	TGTGCCAGTAGTGTGATGGGGGGCCTTAGCTATGGCTACACCTTC	CASSVMGGLSYGYTF
TRBV27	-	TRBJ1-1	TRBD1	TGTGCCAGCAGTAGGCTGGACAGGGCCACTGAAGCTTTCTTT	CASSRLDRATEAFF
TRBV6-1	once	TRBJ1-1	-	TGTGCCAGCACAGACAGGTCGAACACTGAAGCTTTCTTT	CASTDRSNTEAFF
TRBV18	-	TRBJ1-4	TRBD1	TGTGCCAGCTCACCAACGGGGACAGGGCTTGAAAAACTGTTTTTT	CASSPTGTGLEKLFF
TRBV15	-	TRBJ1-2	TRBD1	TGTGCCACCAGCAGACCCCATTTCGTACAGGGGGGCTACACCTTC	CATSRPHFVQGGYTF
TRBV4-2	-	TRBJ2-3	-	TGTGCCAGCAGCCTTCTGGGGACCACTAGCACAGATACGCAGTATTTT	CASSLLGTTSTDTQYF
TRBV5-4	-	TRBJ2-5	TRBD2	TGTGCCAGCAGCTTGTTGACTAGCGGGGGTGAGACCCAGTACTTC	CASSLLTSGGETQYF
TRBV11-3	-	TRBJ2-2	TRBD2	TGTGCCAGCAACCAGCGGGGGGTTGTAGGCACCGGGGAGCTGTTTTTT	CASNQRGVVGTGELFF
TRBV18	-	TRBJ2-7	TRBD1	TGTGCCAGCTCACCACCGGGTCAGGGGGCCTACGAGCAGTACTTC	CASSPPGQGAYEQYF